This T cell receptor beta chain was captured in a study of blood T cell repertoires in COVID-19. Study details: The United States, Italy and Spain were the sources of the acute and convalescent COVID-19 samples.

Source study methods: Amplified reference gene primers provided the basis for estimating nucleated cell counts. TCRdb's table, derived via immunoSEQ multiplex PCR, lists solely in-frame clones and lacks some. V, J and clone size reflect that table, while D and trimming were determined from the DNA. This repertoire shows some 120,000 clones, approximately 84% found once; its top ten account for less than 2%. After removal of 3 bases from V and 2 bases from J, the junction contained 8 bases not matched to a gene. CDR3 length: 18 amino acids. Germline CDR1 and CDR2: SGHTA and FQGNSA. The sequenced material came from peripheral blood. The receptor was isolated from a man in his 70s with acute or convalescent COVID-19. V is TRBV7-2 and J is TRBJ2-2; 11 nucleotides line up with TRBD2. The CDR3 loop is CASSFGRLAGFNTGELFF. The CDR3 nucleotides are TGTGCCAGCAGCTTCGGTCGACTAGCGGGGTTCAACACCGGGGAGCTGTTTTTT.